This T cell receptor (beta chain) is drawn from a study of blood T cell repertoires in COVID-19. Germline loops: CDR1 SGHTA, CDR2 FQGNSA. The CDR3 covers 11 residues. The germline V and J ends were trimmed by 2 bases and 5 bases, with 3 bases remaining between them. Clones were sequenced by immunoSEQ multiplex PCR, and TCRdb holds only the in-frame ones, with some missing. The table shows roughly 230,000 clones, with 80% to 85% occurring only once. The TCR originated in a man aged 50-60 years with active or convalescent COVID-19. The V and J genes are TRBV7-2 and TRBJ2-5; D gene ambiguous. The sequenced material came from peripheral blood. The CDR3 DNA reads TGTGCCAGCAGCTTACAGGAGACCCAGTACTTC. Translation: CASSLQETQYF. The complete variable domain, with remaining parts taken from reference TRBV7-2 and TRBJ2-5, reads GAGVSQSPSNKVTEKGKDVELRCDPISGHTALYWYRQSLGQGLEFLIYFQGNSAPDKSGLPSDRFSAERTGGSVSTLTIQRTQQEDSAVYLCASSLQETQYFGPGTRLLVL.